These T cell receptor beta chains were read from a single sample in a study of T cells in narcolepsy. The repertoire was sequenced with immunoSEQ multiplex PCR; TCRdb's copy has only in-frame clones and lacks some. The sample contains around 35,000 clones, roughly nine tenths of which appear only once. The sequenced sample was CD45RA- memory CD4+ T cells from PBMCs. These TCRs come from a human donor with narcolepsy. The CDR3 runs from the conserved cysteine through the conserved F or W. Each record gives: D gene, clone size, V gene, J gene, CDR3 protein, CDR3 DNA. The D gene is left open where the match is weak. Clone size is not always given. Where it is, it says once, few, many or a class for expanded clones.

-,-,TRBV11-1,TRBJ2-5,CASSHWDKQETQYF,TGTGCCAGCAGCCACTGGGATAAGCAAGAGACCCAGTACTTC
-,-,TRBV19,TRBJ2-4,CASQEGVKNIQYF,TGTGCCAGTCAAGAGGGGGTCAAAAACATTCAGTACTTC
-,-,TRBV6-5,TRBJ2-1,CASSYSQSRGKFF,TGTGCCAGCAGTTACTCGCAGTCCCGAGGGAAGTTCTTC
-,-,TRBV19,TRBJ2-5,CASSRGEDTLQETQYF,TGTGCCAGTAGTAGAGGCGAGGACACACTGCAAGAGACCCAGTACTTC
-,-,TRBV28,TRBJ2-3,CASSATSPDTQYF,TGTGCCAGCAGTGCGACCAGCCCAGATACGCAGTATTTT
-,-,TRBV5-3,TRBJ1-3,CARSRYGNTIYF,TGTGCCAGAAGCCGGTATGGAAACACCATATATTTT
-,-,TRBV7-3,TRBJ1-2,CASSPSGSGNYGYTF,TGTGCCAGCAGCCCCTCGGGGAGTGGGAACTATGGCTACACCTTC
TRBD1,-,TRBV7-8,TRBJ2-5,CASSPRPGQGAGKETQYF,TGTGCCAGCAGCCCCCGACCGGGACAGGGGGCGGGGAAAGAGACCCAGTACTTC
-,once,TRBV14,TRBJ2-5,CASSLQLGLQETQYF,TGTGCCAGCAGCCTACAACTGGGGCTCCAAGAGACCCAGTACTTC
-,-,TRBV30,TRBJ1-5,CAWSSNGNQPQHF,TGTGCCTGGAGTTCGAACGGCAATCAGCCCCAGCATTTT
-,-,TRBV30,TRBJ1-6,CAWRREQDSPLHF,TGTGCCTGGAGAAGGGAGCAGGATTCACCCCTCCACTTT
-,-,TRBV7-8,TRBJ1-6,CASTLRDHRFSSYNSPLHF,TGTGCCAGCACCCTTCGGGACCACCGTTTTTCCTCCTATAATTCACCCCTCCACTTT
-,-,TRBV18,TRBJ1-1,CASSDRNTEAFF,TGTGCCAGCTCTGACAGGAACACTGAAGCTTTCTTT
-,once,TRBV7-6,TRBJ2-3,CASSQGTVLDTQYF,TGTGCCAGCAGCCAGGGGACCGTCCTGGATACGCAGTATTTT
TRBD1,-,TRBV6-5,TRBJ1-1,CASRRQGVNTEAFF,TGTGCCAGCAGGAGACAGGGAGTGAACACTGAAGCTTTCTTT
-,-,TRBV28,TRBJ1-2,CASSAAGYGYTF,TGTGCCAGCAGCGCCGCAGGGTATGGCTACACCTTC
TRBD1,-,TRBV4-2,TRBJ1-1,CASTTGGDNTEAFF,TGTGCCAGCACCACAGGGGGAGATAACACTGAAGCTTTCTTT
TRBD1,-,TRBV6-6,TRBJ2-5,CASSRDSQETQYF,TGTGCCAGCAGCCGGGACAGCCAAGAGACCCAGTACTTC
TRBD1,-,TRBV19,TRBJ1-5,CASSIKGTGSGQPQHF,TGTGCCAGTAGTATAAAGGGGACAGGGAGCGGTCAGCCCCAGCATTTT
-,-,TRBV28,TRBJ2-5,CASSLGQGQETQYF,TGTGCCAGCAGTCTCGGTCAGGGTCAAGAGACCCAGTACTTC
-,-,TRBV10-1,TRBJ2-7,CASSDWDNGSLEQYF,TGCGCCAGCAGTGACTGGGACAATGGGAGTCTCGAGCAGTACTTC
-,-,TRBV28,TRBJ1-1,CASRNRLIEAFF,TGTGCCAGCAGGAACAGATTAATTGAAGCTTTCTTT
-,-,TRBV6-1,TRBJ2-7,CASSGPIRGEQYF,TGTGCCAGCAGCGGACCGATCCGTGGCGAGCAGTACTTC
-,-,TRBV28,TRBJ2-1,CASSLAGYIHEQFF,TGTGCCAGCAGCCTAGCCGGGTATATTCATGAGCAGTTCTTC
TRBD2,-,TRBV25-1,TRBJ2-1,CASSEYRGNSGSEQFF,TGTGCCAGCAGTGAATATCGGGGCAATAGCGGGAGTGAGCAGTTCTTC
-,-,TRBV2,TRBJ1-5,CASSPAAGEGGNQPQHF,TGTGCCAGCAGTCCAGCGGCCGGGGAGGGGGGCAATCAGCCCCAGCATTTT
-,-,TRBV4-2,TRBJ1-4,CASSQDGGVGNEKLFF,TGTGCCAGCAGCCAAGATGGGGGCGTAGGGAATGAAAAACTGTTTTTT
-,once,TRBV6-5,TRBJ2-3,CASSYQGKTDTQYF,TGTGCCAGCAGTTACCAGGGGAAAACAGATACGCAGTATTTT
-,-,TRBV5-1,TRBJ1-2,CASSLESDGYTF,TGCGCCAGCAGCTTAGAGTCAGATGGCTACACCTTC
TRBD2,-,TRBV18,TRBJ2-3,CASSPQRGGVDTQYF,TGTGCCAGCTCACCGCAGCGGGGGGGAGTAGATACGCAGTATTTT
TRBD1,-,TRBV25-1,TRBJ2-5,CASSDPGQGRYQETQYF,TGTGCCAGCAGTGACCCGGGACAGGGTCGGTATCAAGAGACCCAGTACTTC
TRBD1,-,TRBV6-5,TRBJ2-7,CASSPGGPQTYEQYF,TGTGCCAGCAGCCCAGGGGGACCACAAACCTACGAGCAGTACTTC
-,-,TRBV19,TRBJ1-5,CASSIDNLNKEWDRRNQPQHF,TGTGCCAGTAGTATAGACAACTTAAATAAAGAGTGGGACCGACGAAATCAGCCCCAGCATTTT
-,-,TRBV10-3,TRBJ2-2,CAISESTTPNTGELFF,TGTGCCATCAGTGAGTCGACGACACCTAACACCGGGGAGCTGTTTTTT
-,-,TRBV28,TRBJ1-6,CASNRVDNSPLHF,TGTGCCAGCAACAGGGTCGACAATTCACCCCTCCACTTT
TRBD2,few,TRBV2,TRBJ2-1,CASSLAGGSYNEQFF,TGTGCCAGCAGTTTAGCGGGAGGCTCCTACAATGAGCAGTTCTTC
-,-,TRBV30,TRBJ1-1,CASGQGTEAFF,TGTGCCTCGGGTCAGGGGACTGAAGCTTTCTTT